This TCR beta chain was found in a study of T cell responses to AZD1222 COVID-19 vaccine. Regarding the study as a whole: The sample set comprised mostly white British donors with more females, and clonal diversity was possibly underestimated. The repertoires were collected only after the peak T cell response.

Notes on this clone: Antigen unknown.

This CDR3 has 15 amino acids. Germline CDR1 reads LGHDT; CDR2 reads YNNKEL (reference sequence). Trimming removed 0 bases from V and 5 bases from J, with 13 bases in between. The repertoire was sequenced with immunoSEQ multiplex PCR; TCRdb's copy has only in-frame clones and lacks some. The sample consists of around 110,000 clones, around 91% of them appearing once. The receptor's source is an adult in good health. The specimen comprised peripheral blood, sampled on day 0 of AZD1222 vaccination. This sequence joins TRBV3-1 (or the pseudogene TRBV3-2) and TRBJ2-5; tentatively, D is TRBD2 (6 bases). The CDR3 DNA sequence: TGTGCCAGCAGCCAAGAGGGGGGAAGGCTGGAGACCCAGTACTTC. Translating it yields CASSQEGGRLETQYF.